This TCR beta chain was documented in a study of blood T cell repertoires in COVID-19. Overall study: Both acute and convalescent COVID-19 samples were obtained from the United States, Italy and Spain. T cells, B-cell-depleted T cells, or PBMCs provided the cDNA or gDNA that served as material.

Methods used by the authors: Amplification of reference gene primers was used by the study to estimate nucleated cell counts. The repertoire was sequenced with immunoSEQ multiplex PCR; TCRdb's copy has only in-frame clones and lacks some. Clone size and V and J calls were adopted from that table, with D and trimming inferred from the DNA. This sample carries around 72,000 clones, 83% of them seen once, and the ten largest clones take around a sixth. The CDR3 extends over 14 amino acids. CDR1 and CDR2 (germline): LNHDA, SQIVND (reference sequence). Deletions cut 7 bases from V and 6 bases from J, with 16 bases between.

The chain combines TRBV19 with TRBJ2-1, with D possibly matching TRBD2 (7 bases). The TCR sequence derives from an elderly woman with acute or convalescent COVID-19. Sequenced material: peripheral blood. The CDR3 DNA reads as TGTGCCAGTATCTCAAGGGGGACTACCAATGAGCAGTTCTTC. Amino acid sequence: CASISRGTTNEQFF.